This T cell receptor beta chain appears in the sequencing data of a study of T cells in Graves' hyperthyroidism and ophthalmopathy. The overall study: Peripheral blood was collected at initial diagnosis, before any treatment. Overall study results and limits: Peripheral blood also featured most of the thyroid clonotypes expanded above 0.001. Ophthalmopathy was distinguished from stable hyperthyroidism by 13 V-J signatures.

This clonotype has a handful of counts. Its specificity is not known. A much larger clonotype is one base distant, so this may be a read error. RNA transcripts gave rise to amplified TCR beta CDR3 regions. Carried out on the TCR CDR3, a first-round RT-PCR used the HTBI primer set. TCRdb re-analysed the multiplex PCR reads in MiXCR, keeping a single row per CDR3 protein. The sample carries 350,000 or so distinct CDR3 sequences, approximately 18% recorded once. Each diagnosis was grounded in clinical symptoms, serum thyroxine and TRAb, thyroid ultrasound, and orbital computed tomography. Per the germline V gene, CDR1 is SQVTM and CDR2 is ANQGSEA. CDR3 size: 11 residues. V was cut by 0 bases and J by 13 bases, with 9 bases left in between.

Sample: blood. This sequence joins TRBV29-1 and TRBJ1-4; no reliable D call. The sequence derives from a young woman with Graves' hyperthyroidism that later progressed to Graves' ophthalmopathy. Here the CDR3 DNA reads TGCAGCGTTGAAGAGGCGACGAGACTGTTTTTT. This gives the protein CSVEEATRLFF.